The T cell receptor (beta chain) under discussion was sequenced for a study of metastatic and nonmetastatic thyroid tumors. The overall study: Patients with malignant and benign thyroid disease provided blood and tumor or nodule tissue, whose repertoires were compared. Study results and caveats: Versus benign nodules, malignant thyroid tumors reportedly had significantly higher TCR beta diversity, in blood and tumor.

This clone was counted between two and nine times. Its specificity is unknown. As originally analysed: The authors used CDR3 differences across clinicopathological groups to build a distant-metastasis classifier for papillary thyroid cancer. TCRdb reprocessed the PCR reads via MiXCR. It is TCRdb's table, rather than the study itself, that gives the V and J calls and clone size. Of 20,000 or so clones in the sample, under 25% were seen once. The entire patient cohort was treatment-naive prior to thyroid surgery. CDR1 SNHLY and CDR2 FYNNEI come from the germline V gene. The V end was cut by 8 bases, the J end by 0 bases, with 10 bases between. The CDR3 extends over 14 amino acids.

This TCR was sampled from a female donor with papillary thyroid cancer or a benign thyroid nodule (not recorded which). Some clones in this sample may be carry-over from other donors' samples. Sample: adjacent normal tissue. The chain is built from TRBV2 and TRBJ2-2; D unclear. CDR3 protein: CASVRATNTGELFF. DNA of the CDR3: TGTGCCAGCGTAAGAGCAACGAACACCGGGGAGCTGTTTTTT.